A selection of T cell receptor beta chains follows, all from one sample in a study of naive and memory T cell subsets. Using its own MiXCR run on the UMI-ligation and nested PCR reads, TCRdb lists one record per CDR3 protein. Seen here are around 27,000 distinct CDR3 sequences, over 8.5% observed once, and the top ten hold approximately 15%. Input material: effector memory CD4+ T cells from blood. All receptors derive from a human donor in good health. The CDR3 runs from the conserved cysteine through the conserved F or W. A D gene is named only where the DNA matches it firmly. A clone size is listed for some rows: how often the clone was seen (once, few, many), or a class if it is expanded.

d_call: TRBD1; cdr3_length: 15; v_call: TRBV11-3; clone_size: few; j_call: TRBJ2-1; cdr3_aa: CASSPRGLTYNEQFF; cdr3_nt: TGTGCCAGCAGCCCAAGGGGGCTGACCTACAATGAGCAGTTCTTC
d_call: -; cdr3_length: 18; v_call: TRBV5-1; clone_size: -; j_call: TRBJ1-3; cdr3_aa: CASSLVSLTSSSGNTIYF; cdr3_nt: TGCGCCAGCAGCTTGGTGTCTCTCACATCCTCCTCTGGAAACACCATATATTTT
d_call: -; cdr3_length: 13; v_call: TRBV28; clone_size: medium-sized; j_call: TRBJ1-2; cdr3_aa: CASSSNPNYGYTF; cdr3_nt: TGTGCCAGCAGCTCGAACCCCAACTATGGCTACACCTTC
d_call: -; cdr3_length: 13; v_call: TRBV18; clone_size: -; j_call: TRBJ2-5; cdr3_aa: CASSPGLQETQYF; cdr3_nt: TGTGCCAGCTCACCGGGACTTCAAGAGACCCAGTACTTC
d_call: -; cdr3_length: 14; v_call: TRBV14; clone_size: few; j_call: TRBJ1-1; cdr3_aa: CASSLAGMNTEAFF; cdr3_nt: TGTGCCAGCAGCCTCGCAGGAATGAACACTGAAGCTTTCTTT
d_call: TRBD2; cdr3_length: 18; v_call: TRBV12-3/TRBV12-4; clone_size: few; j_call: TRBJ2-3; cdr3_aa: CASSPRLAGVRLADTQYF; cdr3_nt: TGTGCCAGCAGTCCCCGACTAGCGGGGGTCCGTTTGGCAGATACGCAGTATTTT
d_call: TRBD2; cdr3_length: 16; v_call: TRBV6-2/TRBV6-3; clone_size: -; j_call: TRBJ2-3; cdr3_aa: CASSSDLAGSTDTQYF; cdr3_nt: TGTGCCAGCAGTTCCGATCTAGCGGGTAGCACAGATACGCAGTATTTT
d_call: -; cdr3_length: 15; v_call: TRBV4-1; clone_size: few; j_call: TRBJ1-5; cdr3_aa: CASSQEAGGNQPQHF; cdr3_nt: TGCGCCAGCAGCCAAGAGGCAGGGGGCAATCAGCCCCAGCATTTT
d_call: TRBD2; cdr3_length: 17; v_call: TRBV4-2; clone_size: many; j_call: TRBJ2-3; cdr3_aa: CASSQVPTGGPSRTQYF; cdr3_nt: TGTGCCAGCAGCCAAGTTCCTACGGGAGGGCCCTCAAGGACGCAGTATTTT
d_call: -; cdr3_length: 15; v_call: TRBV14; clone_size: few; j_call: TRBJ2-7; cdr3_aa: CASSQTRGISYEQYF; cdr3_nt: TGTGCCAGCAGCCAAACCCGGGGGATCTCCTACGAGCAGTACTTC
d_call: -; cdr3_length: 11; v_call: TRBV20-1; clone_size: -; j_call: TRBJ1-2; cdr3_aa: CVGQYNYGYTF; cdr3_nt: TGCGTCGGGCAGTATAACTATGGCTACACCTTC
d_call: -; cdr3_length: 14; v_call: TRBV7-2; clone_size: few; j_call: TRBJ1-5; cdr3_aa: CASSLTLAGQPQHF; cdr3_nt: TGTGCCAGCAGCTTGACTTTGGCGGGTCAGCCCCAGCATTTT
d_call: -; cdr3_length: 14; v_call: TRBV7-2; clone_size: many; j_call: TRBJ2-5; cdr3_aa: CASSLSGGSETQYF; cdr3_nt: TGTGCCAGCAGCTTATCAGGGGGGTCAGAGACCCAGTACTTC
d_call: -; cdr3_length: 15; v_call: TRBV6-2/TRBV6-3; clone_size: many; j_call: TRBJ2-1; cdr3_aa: CASLKGGSGYNEQFF; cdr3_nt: TGTGCCAGCCTTAAGGGGGGGAGCGGCTACAATGAGCAGTTCTTC
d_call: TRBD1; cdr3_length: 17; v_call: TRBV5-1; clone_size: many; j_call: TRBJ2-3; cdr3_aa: CASSFGGRQGAKDTQYF; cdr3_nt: TGCGCCAGCAGCTTCGGAGGTCGACAGGGGGCGAAAGATACGCAGTATTTT
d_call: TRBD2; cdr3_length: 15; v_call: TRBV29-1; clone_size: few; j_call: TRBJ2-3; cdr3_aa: CSVEGLAGRTDTQYF; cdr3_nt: TGCAGCGTTGAAGGTCTAGCGGGGAGGACAGATACGCAGTATTTT
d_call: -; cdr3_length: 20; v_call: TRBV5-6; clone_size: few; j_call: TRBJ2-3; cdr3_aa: CASSFFLEGVGLAEADTQYF; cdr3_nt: TGTGCCAGCAGCTTTTTTCTGGAGGGGGTAGGGCTAGCGGAGGCAGATACGCAGTATTTT
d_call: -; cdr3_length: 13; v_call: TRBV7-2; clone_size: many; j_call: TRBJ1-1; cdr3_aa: CASGGQLNTEAFF; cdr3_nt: TGTGCCAGCGGGGGGCAGCTGAACACTGAAGCTTTCTTT